The source of this T cell receptor beta chain is a study of cytomegalovirus exposure and HLA in healthy donors (dated by TCRdb to 2017 to 2019). Study-level background: In an earlier analysis of 587 of the donors, around 300 Gb of sequence data and about 110 million unique TCR beta sequences from about 179 million T cells were reported. An earlier analysis of about 600 of the donors used high-throughput TCR beta sequencing to judge whether each TCR beta V gene segment behaved as functional or pseudogenic. In the later analysis, no new phenotypic data were used to find candidate immune exposures; instead, reliance was placed on TCR beta sequences and their occurrence across donors. Typing coverage differed by locus: A, B, C, DRB1 and DQB1 were typed in about 629-630 donors, DQA1 in 522, DPA1 in 600 to 610, and DPB1 in 472. Every discovery cohort repertoire had been produced on one sequencing platform. To study patterns of TCR occurrence, a later analysis re-analyzed previously published TCR beta repertoires from 700 or so donors and added high-resolution HLA genotyping. HLA typing included class I and class II loci at four-digit resolution. The aim of the study was to test whether cataloging public T cell receptors could identify signatures of past pathogen exposure. In addition to the first cohort of 666 subjects, a separate validation cohort of approximately 110 different subjects was used. In a later genetic analysis, genome-wide SNP genotypes for about 55% of the roughly 700 donors were used, and that subset was treated as a discovery cohort. Donor age, sex, ethnicity and CMV serostatus were compiled alongside the repertoire data. An early release that covered roughly 600 HLA-typed donors contained around 300 gigabases of sequencing data and tens of millions of unique TCR sequences. Because of strong linkage in the cohort, five DR-DQ haplotypes were treated as single units for association and clustering. To predict cytomegalovirus infection status, the study brought together high-throughput TCR immunosequencing, statistical association of individual TCRs with disease status, and machine learning. Across under 500 genotyped donors of the cohort, an average of about 240,000 unique TCR beta nucleotide sequences per donor were sequenced, and 15% to 20% of those sequences were non-productive. Using immunosequencing, the study profiled T cell repertoires from around 680 subjects and related those repertoires to cytomegalovirus serostatus. The genetic ancestry cluster associated with self-reported Caucasian donors included approximately 85% of the 350 to 500 genotyped donors. Study-level results and caveats: Cytomegalovirus status was reported to be diagnosed by the classifier with high specificity and sensitivity in both the original and validation cohorts. A later analysis reported that several top co-occurrence clusters appeared linked to parvovirus B19, influenza, CMV and Epstein-Barr virus. Most TCR sequences were observed very rarely across donors, whereas some public TCRs were present in many individuals. Because HLA typing was missing for some donors at each locus, association tests included only the typed subset. According to the authors, the approach could potentially be generalized to other disease states and immunological phenotypes. In a later genetic analysis, a missense DCLRE1C variant was associated with V-gene and J-gene trimming of TCR beta chains, and the association was replicated in an independent cohort. In the study, 164 TCR beta chains were listed as associated with cytomegalovirus. Some IMGT-functional V segments, including TRBV6-2 and TRBV6-3, could not be told apart with the 87-base-pair reads, so those segments were excluded. Only TCR beta chains were sequenced in this cohort, and the absence of alpha or paired-chain data limited detectable features. Three of the identified cytomegalovirus-associated TCR beta chains were confirmed in vitro to be specific for cytomegalovirus antigens. A later analysis found that most CMV-associated TCR beta chains appeared HLA-restricted, with HLA associations seemingly driven largely by CMV exposure. The presence/absence analyses assumed that sequencing depth was roughly uniform across donors, and that assumption may not be true. A cluster of highly shared sequence variants was judged likely to represent a technical artifact of the sequencing pipeline. Because counts were too low, around 17 rarely observed V segments, including chromosome 9 orphons, were left out of the earlier analysis of 500 to 750 of the donors. In a later analysis, over 15,000 TCR beta sequences were associated with specific HLA alleles at a false discovery rate of 0.05. In an earlier analysis of 587 of the donors, most TCR beta V segments appeared in productive rearrangements about 87% or about 30% of the time, broadly matching IMGT annotations. In a later analysis, TCR association rates were found to vary across HLA loci, with the most associated TCRs seen for DRB1 alleles and the fewest for HLA-C alleles. Compared with equally common non-associated chains, HLA-associated TCR beta chains in a later analysis were more clonally expanded and had lower generation probabilities. In a later genetic analysis, fewer N-insertions in productive TCRs were reported among donors in an Asian-associated ancestry cluster than the roughly 670-donor mean. A further reported finding was that TCR beta sequences accurately predicted the HLA-A and HLA-B alleles for most subjects in the first cohort. The only immune exposure information available for the cohort was CMV serostatus. Strong co-occurrence of HLA alleles, especially DR and DQ, made assigning TCR associations to individual alleles difficult. Linkage disequilibrium might explain the correlated functional status among segregating V segments, but an unknown experimental factor could not be ruled out.

CDR1 and CDR2 are drawn from the germline V gene: SGHDT, YYEEEE. The CDR3 numbers 14 residues from cysteine through phenylalanine. Kept here is only the CDR3 DNA, which spans 42 bases and is read in frame from base 1. V trim: 9 bases; J trim: 1 base; unmatched bases: 7. Library method: the immunoSEQ multiplex PCR assay. The multiplex PCR relied on a mix of 60 forward primers for TCR Vbeta segments and 13 reverse primers for TCR Jbeta segments. The CDR3 region of rearranged TCR beta genes was amplified from genomic DNA by a multiplex PCR assay. The Illumina HiSeq System was used to sequence the amplified TCR beta libraries as 87-base-pair reads. On the study's bioinformatics: Across the roughly 600 repertoires, a later analysis counted 78 million or so unique TCR beta chains, approximately 12 million of which were shared by at least two donors. A nearest-neighbor algorithm error-corrected the raw reads and collapsed the reads into unique sequences, merging closely related sequences to remove PCR and sequencing errors. V, D and J gene segments were assigned by aligning CDR3 sequences to IMGT reference sequences. For a sequence to be retained, a match of at least six nucleotides was required to both a V gene segment and a J gene segment. Rearrangements were classified as productive when the CDR3 lacked stop codons and remained in frame with V and J, and all other rearrangements were classified as non-productive. CDR3 was defined by IMGT convention, running from the second conserved V-encoded cysteine to the conserved J-encoded phenylalanine. The earlier analysis of 587 of the donors excluded sequences that lacked an unambiguous match to a single V gene segment. In an earlier analysis of several hundred of the donors, V segments were called functional above 56.7% productive rearrangements and were called segregating when the between-donor standard deviation exceeded 5%. A statistical classification framework was built for diagnosing cytomegalovirus status from the catalog of TCR beta chain sequences. In a later analysis, TCR nucleotide sequences were compared against IMGT/GENE-DB human TR gene sequences so that V and J genes could be assigned. In a later analysis, CDR3 sequences and most-parsimonious VDJ recombination scenarios were assigned using the TCRdist pipeline. In a later analysis, every TCR beta chain was defined by the combination of its CDR3 amino acid sequence and its V-gene family, and reads without a unique V-gene family were dropped. As a way to deal with suspected cross-contamination and a sequencing artifact, a later analysis dropped 450 to 600 nucleotide sequences that were highly shared and had low generation probability. A later analysis calculated a clonal expansion index for each public chain from normalized within-repertoire ranks of inferred template counts. A later analysis computed generation probabilities with a VDJ recombination model fitted to out-of-frame rearrangements, and checked the results against IGoR. In a later analysis, hypergeometric tests were used to score TCR-TCR, TCR-HLA and TCR-CMV co-occurrence, with a repertoire-size bias correction applied to TCR pairs. A later analysis estimated false discovery rates by permuting HLA or CMV assignments 20 times. In a later analysis, co-occurring TCRs were grouped using DBSCAN, and TCRdist sequence similarity was added for clustering within HLA-allele-positive subsets. Repertoires with fewer than 30,000 or more than 120,000 public chains, plus five repertoires with anomalous nucleotide sharing, were excluded from co-occurrence clustering. TCRdb's version of the immuneACCESS table is confined to in-frame rearrangements and falls short of the full clone set. An unresolved V gene accounts for under half of the shortfall where checked; the remainder is of unknown origin. V and J calls and clone size are given by that table; D and trimming were obtained from the DNA. The sample table contains roughly 190,000 clones; only one count was recorded for 70% to 80% of them. Roughly 1.5% of the sample is taken by the ten largest.

In total, roughly 710 healthy bone marrow donors made up the cohort. At the time of sampling, all cohort members were nominally healthy, though unrecorded immune exposures were likely present. The donor was CMV seropositive and was included in the group of 250 to 300 seropositive cohort members. A peripheral blood sample was collected from each donor, and TCR beta sequencing was performed on peripheral blood mononuclear cells. The Qiagen DNeasy Blood Extraction Kit was used to extract genomic DNA from the blood cell samples. A remark on this clone: The antigen this receptor binds is unknown. Base qualities are not at hand, and no much larger clone is one base apart.

The TCR sequence derives from a girl aged 5-17 years in good health and CMV-seropositive. Rearrangement joined TRBV5-6 to TRBJ1-2, with 9 middle bases fitting TRBD1. The specimen sequenced was PBMCs. The encoded CDR3 is CATHPGQGNYGYTF. Here is the DNA: TGTGCCACCCACCCGGGACAGGGTAACTATGGCTACACCTTC.